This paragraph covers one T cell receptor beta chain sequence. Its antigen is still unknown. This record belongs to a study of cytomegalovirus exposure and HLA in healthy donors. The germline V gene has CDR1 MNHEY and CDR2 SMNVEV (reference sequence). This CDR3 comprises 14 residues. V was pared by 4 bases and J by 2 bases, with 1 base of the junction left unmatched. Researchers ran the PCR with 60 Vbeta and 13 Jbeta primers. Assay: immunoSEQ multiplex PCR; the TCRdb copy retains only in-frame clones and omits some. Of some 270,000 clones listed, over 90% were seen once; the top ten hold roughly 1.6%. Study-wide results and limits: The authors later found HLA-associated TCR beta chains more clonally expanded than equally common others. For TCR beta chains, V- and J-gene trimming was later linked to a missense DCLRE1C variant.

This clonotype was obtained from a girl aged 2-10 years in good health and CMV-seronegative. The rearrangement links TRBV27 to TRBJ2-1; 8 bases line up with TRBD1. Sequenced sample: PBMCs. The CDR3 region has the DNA TGTGCCAGCAGTTGGACAGGGCCCTACAATGAGCAGTTCTTC. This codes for CASSWTGPYNEQFF.